This T cell receptor (beta chain) came from a study of CD8+ T cells in alopecia areata. The CDR3 has 13 amino acids. The junction had 4 bases not matched to a gene; V was cut back by 6 bases and J by 6 bases. Germline lookup yields CDR1 ENHRY and CDR2 SYGVKD. Stated treatment: oral pan-JAK inhibitor, 5-10 mg twice daily. In alopecia areata patients, both lesional scalp punch biopsies and peripheral blood were collected. Following extraction, RNA underwent reverse transcription to cDNA, which served as the sequencing template. Profiling relied on immunoSEQ multiplex PCR, and the TCRdb table lists in-frame clones only, not all of them. The table includes under 250,000 clones, under 75% detected once.

The origin of this receptor is a human donor with alopecia areata. Sequences were derived from CD4+ T cells sorted from blood, sampled at week 4, from a patient treated with tofacitinib. The gene calls are TRBV10-3 and TRBJ1-2, with 10 bases matching TRBD1. The CDR3 bases are TGTGCCATCAGCACGGGGACAGGGGATGGCTACACCTTC. Translating gives CAISTGTGDGYTF.